The 21 T cell receptor beta chains below were found in one sample sequenced in a study of blood T cell repertoires in COVID-19. Sequencing used immunoSEQ multiplex PCR; TCRdb keeps in-frame clones, though not all of them. Among 200,000 to 250,000 clones listed, roughly 88% were seen once. The sample was PBMCs or T cells enriched from blood (not recorded which). These receptor sequences come from a woman between 25 and 40 years old who had been exposed to COVID-19.

This rearrangement joins TRBV5-4 to TRBJ2-1; 9 bases fit TRBD2. With 6 bases clipped from V and 7 bases from J, the junction kept 11 bases outside the gene matches. CDR3 length equals 15 residues. The V gene's germline CDR1 is SGHNT and CDR2 YYREEE (reference sequence). The CDR3 DNA is TGTGCCAGCACCGCTGGGGAGACTAGCGGAAATGAGCAGTTCTTC. Translating it yields CASTAGETSGNEQFF.

The gene calls are TRBV6-5 and TRBJ1-1, with D possibly matching TRBD1 (5 bases). The CDR3 has 13 residues. V lost 6 bases and J lost 0, with 8 bases in between. Germline CDR1 MNHEY, CDR2 SVGAGI. The DNA for the CDR3 is TGTGCCAGCAGGCGGGGCTTGAACACTGAAGCTTTCTTT. Its protein product is CASRRGLNTEAFF.

The chain joins TRBV3-1 (or the pseudogene TRBV3-2) to TRBJ2-3; D is perhaps TRBD2 (6 bases). This CDR3 contains 14 residues. V lost 0 bases and J lost 6, with 10 bases in between. Germline CDR1 reads LGHDT; CDR2 reads YNNKEL (reference sequence). The CDR3 sequence is CASSQDPRGDTQYF. The CDR3 DNA is TGTGCCAGCAGCCAAGATCCCCGGGGGGATACGCAGTATTTT.

This chain uses TRBV5-4 with TRBJ2-3, with TRBD2 matching over 12 bases. Germline V gene data show CDR1 as SGHNT and CDR2 as YYREEE (reference sequence). The trim removed 4 bases at V and 3 bases at J, leaving 6 bases unmatched. This CDR3 has 16 residues. This CDR3 reads CASSPTTSGRTDTQYF. The CDR3 DNA sequence: TGTGCCAGCAGCCCTACGACTAGCGGGAGAACAGATACGCAGTATTTT.

This clone was recorded only once. The gene calls are TRBV11-2 and TRBJ2-1, with 10 bases matching TRBD2. The CDR3 sequence is 16 residues long. Unmatched junction bases numbered 5, after V lost 0 bases and J lost 6 bases. The germline gives CDR1 SGHAT, CDR2 FQNNGV. The CDR3, as DNA: TGTGCCAGCAGCTTAGATCGGCTAGCGGGAGTCAATGAGCAGTTCTTC. Its protein is CASSLDRLAGVNEQFF.

In its sample, this clone was seen a few times. The chain employs TRBV2 and TRBJ1-3; no firm D call. The V and J ends lost 9 bases and 1 base respectively, with 16 bases between them. This CDR3 has 15 residues. Per germline, CDR1 SNHLY and CDR2 FYNNEI. The CDR3 bases are TGTGCCAGTGGAAGGGCGGGGAGTTCTGGAAACACCATATATTTT. It encodes CASGRAGSSGNTIYF.

This chain joins TRBV20-1 and TRBJ1-5, with TRBD1 identical over 8 bases. CDR1 and CDR2 from the germline V gene are DFQATT and SNEGSKA (reference sequence). The CDR3 spans 16 residues. The V segment lost 3 bases and the J segment 4 bases; nucleotides outside the gene matches: 11. The CDR3 sequence is CSASVGFQGANQPQHF. In DNA form, the CDR3 reads TGCAGTGCTAGTGTGGGTTTTCAGGGGGCAAATCAGCCCCAGCATTTT.

V usage is TRBV29-1 and J usage is TRBJ1-1, with 7 positions matching TRBD1. The CDR3 spans 13 residues. V shed 5 bases and J 0 bases; nucleotides not matched to a gene: 3. Germline V lookup: CDR1 SQVTM, CDR2 ANQGSEA. CDR3 sequence (DNA): TGCAGCGTTAACAGGGGTTTGAACACTGAAGCTTTCTTT. This codes for CSVNRGLNTEAFF. The whole variable domain, filled in from reference TRBV29-1 and TRBJ1-1, reads SAVISQKPSRDICQRGTSLTIQCQVDSQVTMMFWYRQQPGQSLTLIATANQGSEATYESGFVIDKFPISRPNLTFSTLTVSNMSPEDSSIYLCSVNRGLNTEAFFGQGTRLTVV.

J is TRBJ2-1 and V is TRBV11-2; D is possibly TRBD1 (6 bases). Germline loops: CDR1 SGHAT, CDR2 FQNNGV. V dropped 1 base and J dropped 5 bases, with 12 bases sitting between them. This CDR3 has 15 residues. The CDR3 protein is CASSLGGLWDNEQFF. The CDR3 region has the DNA TGTGCCAGCAGCTTAGGGGGGCTTTGGGACAATGAGCAGTTCTTC.

The gene calls are TRBV7-2 and TRBJ2-1; D call uncertain. This CDR3 spans 13 amino acids. CDR1 and CDR2 from the germline V gene are SGHTA and FQGNSA. Trimming pared 4 bases from V and 7 bases from J, leaving 11 bases between. DNA of the CDR3: TGTGCCAGCAGCTCATTTCCCAGGAATGAGCAGTTCTTC. This translates into CASSSFPRNEQFF.

This chain links TRBV28 with TRBJ1-5; no clear D gene. Looked up from germline, CDR1 is MDHEN and CDR2 is SYDVKM. The CDR3 has 12 residues. The ends were cut back, 7 bases at V and 4 bases at J, with 8 bases in the middle. The DNA of the CDR3 is TGTGCCAGCATCACAGTAAATCAGCCCCAGCATTTT. Translating it yields CASITVNQPQHF.

For this clone: The same CDR3 can be traced to other DNA sequences in this sample. V and J are TRBV5-1 and TRBJ2-1; TRBD1 aligns across 9 bases. The junction had 3 bases not matched to a gene; V was cut back by 4 bases and J by 1 base. Germline V gene data show CDR1 as SGHRS and CDR2 as YFSETQ. The CDR3 length is 15 residues. CDR3 amino acids: CASSQGQGSYNEQFF. The CDR3 DNA sequence: TGCGCCAGCAGCCAGGGACAGGGTTCCTACAATGAGCAGTTCTTC.

The V call is TRBV11-2, the J call TRBJ2-7, with 9 positions matching TRBD1. CDR3 length: 19 amino acids. Per germline, CDR1 SGHAT and CDR2 FQNNGV. The V gene end was trimmed by 2 bases and the J gene end by 5 bases; junction bases not matched to a gene: 19. This CDR3 is CASSLLLGGDRVRGHEQYF. The CDR3 nucleotides are TGTGCCAGCAGCTTATTACTCGGCGGGGACAGGGTTCGGGGGCACGAGCAGTACTTC.

The gene calls are TRBV3-1 (or the pseudogene TRBV3-2) and TRBJ2-3; D is perhaps TRBD2 (6 bases). Per germline, CDR1 LGHDT and CDR2 YNNKEL (reference sequence). V was shortened by 1 base and J by 5 bases, with 10 bases between the two germline ends. This CDR3 region has 14 residues. As DNA, the CDR3 is TGTGCCAGCAGCCAAGCGGGAGTGAAAGATACGCAGTATTTT. Encoded protein: CASSQAGVKDTQYF.

The chain carries TRBV19 and TRBJ2-3; D unclear. Germline V gene lookup returns CDR1 LNHDA and CDR2 SQIVND (reference sequence). V gave up 10 bases and J gave up 1 base, with 15 bases separating them. The CDR3 sequence is 14 residues long. CDR3 nucleotide sequence: TGTGCCACACAGTTGAGAGTGGGCACAGATACGCAGTATTTT. Translated, it gives CATQLRVGTDTQYF.

The genes are TRBV4-1 and TRBJ1-6; TRBD1 aligns across 8 bases. Losses at the gene ends were 1 base for V and 10 bases for J; bases not matched to a gene: 6. This CDR3 is built from 15 residues. Germline V CDR1 and CDR2: MGHRA, YSYEKL. The DNA of the CDR3 is TGCGCCAGCAGCCAAGTCGGACAGGGTGGGTCACCCCTCCACTTT. Protein sequence: CASSQVGQGGSPLHF.

This rearrangement joins TRBV3-1 (or the pseudogene TRBV3-2) to TRBJ1-1, with 9 positions matching TRBD1. CDR3 length equals 14 residues. Per germline, CDR1 LGHDT and CDR2 YNNKEL (reference sequence). V shed 6 bases and J 1 base; nucleotides not matched to a gene: 3. CDR3 loop: CASSPDRGNTEAFF. In DNA, the CDR3 is TGTGCCAGCAGTCCGGACAGGGGGAACACTGAAGCTTTCTTT.

V is TRBV16 and J is TRBJ2-6; D is undetermined. The V end lost 4 bases, the J end lost 7 bases, and 8 bases lay between the germline ends. In germline, CDR1 is KGHSY, CDR2 FQNENV. The CDR3 covers 13 residues. The CDR3 coding sequence is TGTGCCAGCAGCCCCACTACCGCCAACGTCCTGACTTTC. This translates into CASSPTTANVLTF. Supplemented by reference TRBV16 and TRBJ2-6, the full variable domain reads GEEVAQTPKHLVRGEGQKAKLYCAPIKGHSYVFWYQQVLKNEFKFLISFQNENVFDETGMPKERFSAKCLPNSPCSLEIQATKLEDSAVYFCASSPTTANVLTFGAGSRLTVL.

Points on this clone: Other nucleotide sequences from this sample produce the same CDR3. The V call is TRBV9, the J call TRBJ2-2; no reliable D call. The CDR3 is made up of 15 amino acids. Germline V gene sequence: CDR1 SGDLS, CDR2 YYNGEE. The germline V and J ends were trimmed by 2 bases and 0 bases, with 8 bases remaining between them. The CDR3 sequence is CASSVSGTNTGELFF. The CDR3 region has the DNA TGTGCCAGCAGCGTGAGTGGTACGAACACCGGGGAGCTGTTTTTT.

The V call is TRBV19, the J call TRBJ1-4, with D maybe TRBD1 (5 bases). V was cut by 5 bases and J by 10 bases, with 20 bases left in between. CDR1 LNHDA and CDR2 SQIVND come from the germline V gene (reference sequence). The CDR3 is 15 residues long. This CDR3 is CASSLTGVGVTKLFF. CDR3 coding DNA: TGTGCCAGTAGTTTAACAGGAGTCGGAGTAACAAAACTGTTTTTT.

This rearrangement joins TRBV25-1 to TRBJ1-2, with 7 bases lining up with TRBD1. Germline V gives CDR1 MGHDK, CDR2 SYGVNS. The J segment lost 4 bases and the V segment lost 6 bases, leaving 8 bases of the junction unmatched. The CDR3 length is 14 residues. This chain's CDR3 is CASRGQVDSYGYTF. The CDR3 nucleotides read TGTGCCAGCAGAGGACAGGTGGATAGCTATGGCTACACCTTC.